This TCR beta chain was obtained from a study of control samples from healthy donors and cancer patients. This table comes from immunoSEQ multiplex PCR, and its TCRdb copy is limited to in-frame clones, with some not included. This sample has tens of thousands of clones, with approximately 79% found just once. Germline assignment: CDR1 SGDLS and CDR2 YYNGEE. The V and J ends lost 1 base and 2 bases respectively, with 12 bases between them. The CDR3 loop spans 16 amino acids. J is TRBJ2-2 and V is TRBV9; maybe TRBD1 (6 bases). The sequence was obtained from a man aged 60 to 69 with head and neck cancer. The specimen was PBMCs. CDR3 coding DNA: TGTGCCAGCAGCGTAATGGGACACCTAAACACCGGGGAGCTGTTTTTT. Translation: CASSVMGHLNTGELFF.